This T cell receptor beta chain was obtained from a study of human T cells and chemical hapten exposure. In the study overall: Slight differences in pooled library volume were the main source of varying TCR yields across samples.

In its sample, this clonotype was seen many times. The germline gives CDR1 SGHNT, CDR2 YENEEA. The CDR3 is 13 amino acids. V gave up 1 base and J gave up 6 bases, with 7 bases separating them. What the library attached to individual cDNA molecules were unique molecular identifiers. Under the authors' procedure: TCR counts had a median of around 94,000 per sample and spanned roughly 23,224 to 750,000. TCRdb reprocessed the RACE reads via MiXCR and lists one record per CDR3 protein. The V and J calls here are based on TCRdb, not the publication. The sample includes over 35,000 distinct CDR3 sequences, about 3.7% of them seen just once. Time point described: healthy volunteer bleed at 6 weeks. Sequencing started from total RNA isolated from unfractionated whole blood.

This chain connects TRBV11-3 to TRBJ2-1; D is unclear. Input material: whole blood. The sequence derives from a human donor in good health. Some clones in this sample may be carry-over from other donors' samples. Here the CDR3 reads CASSLAASNEQFF. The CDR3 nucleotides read TGTGCCAGCAGCTTAGCGGCTTCCAATGAGCAGTTCTTC.